The 23 T cell receptor beta chains reported below all come from one sample, sequenced in a study of T cells after posttransplantation cyclophosphamide. Profiling relied on immunoSEQ multiplex PCR, and the TCRdb table lists in-frame clones only, not all of them. This repertoire shows about 7,000 clones, around 90% found once; its top ten account for around 4%. Sequenced material: CD4+ T cells sorted from blood. Source of these receptors: a woman in her fifties or sixties in good health and a related stem cell transplant donor.

The rearrangement joins TRBV9 to TRBJ2-1; 11 bases fit TRBD2. The V gene end was trimmed by 4 bases and the J gene end by 4 bases; junction bases not matched to a gene: 7. Per germline, CDR1 SGDLS and CDR2 YYNGEE. The CDR3 covers 16 residues. This chain's CDR3 is CASSPPGTSGYNEQFF. The CDR3 DNA reads as TGTGCCAGCAGCCCACCCGGGACTAGCGGTTACAATGAGCAGTTCTTC.

CDR3 region: CASSPEPQGADYGYTF. As DNA, the CDR3 is TGCGCCAGCAGCCCAGAACCGCAGGGGGCAGACTATGGCTACACCTTC. The chain couples TRBV5-1 to TRBJ1-2, with 8 positions matching TRBD1. The germline gives CDR1 SGHRS, CDR2 YFSETQ. The CDR3 loop spans 16 amino acids. J lost 3 bases, V lost 4 bases, and 11 bases had no gene match. Using reference TRBV5-1 and TRBJ1-2 for the parts outside the CDR3, the full variable domain is KAGVTQTPRYLIKTRGQQVTLSCSPISGHRSVSWYQQTPGQGLQFLFEYFSETQRNKGNFPGRFSGRQFSNSRSEMNVSTLELGDSALYLCASSPEPQGADYGYTFGSGTRLTVV.

The chain employs TRBV5-1 and TRBJ1-3, with no clear D. Germline V gives CDR1 SGHRS, CDR2 YFSETQ. Trimming left V 4 bases short and J 0 bases short, with 8 bases between. This CDR3 spans 14 amino acids. This CDR3 reads CASSKLDSGNTIYF. The CDR3 DNA reads TGCGCCAGCAGCAAGTTAGACTCTGGAAACACCATATATTTT.

The CDR3 DNA reads as TGTGCCAGCTCCAATCCGGGACAGAGGAATGAGCAGTTCTTC. Translated: CASSNPGQRNEQFF. V is TRBV18 and J is TRBJ2-1; 7 nucleotides align to TRBD1. This CDR3 spans 14 amino acids. The V segment lost 6 bases and the J segment 7 bases; nucleotides outside the gene matches: 9. Germline-derived CDR1 and CDR2 are KGHSH and LQKENI.

The V gene is TRBV14, the J gene TRBJ1-2; 7 bases map to TRBD1. This CDR3 contains 15 residues. Germline loops: CDR1 SGHDN, CDR2 FVKESK. J gave up 1 base and V 4 bases, and 6 bases lay outside the gene matches. The CDR3 sequence is CASSPFTGVNYGYTF. The CDR3 DNA is TGTGCCAGCAGCCCCTTCACAGGGGTTAACTATGGCTACACCTTC.

J is TRBJ1-4 and V is TRBV18; a possible D gene is TRBD1 (5 bases). This CDR3 has 13 amino acids. Trimming took 6 bases from V and 0 from J, leaving 5 bases between them. CDR1 is KGHSH and CDR2 is LQKENI in the germline V gene. CDR3 amino acids: CASSTATNEKLFF. The DNA of the CDR3 is TGTGCCAGCTCGACAGCAACTAATGAAAAACTGTTTTTT.

This clone was found once. The chain recombines TRBV12-5 with TRBJ2-7, with 10 bases lining up with TRBD2. V was pared by 6 bases and J by 6 bases, with 5 bases of the junction left unmatched. Germline loops: CDR1 LGHNT, CDR2 FRNRAP. The CDR3 has 13 residues. CDR3 amino acids: CASGRLAGSEQYF. The CDR3 region has the DNA TGTGCTAGTGGCCGACTAGCGGGTTCCGAGCAGTACTTC.

This clone turned up a few times. The chain has TRBV11-1 and TRBJ1-6; D is uncertain. The CDR3 spans 12 residues. The ends were cut back, 3 bases at V and 7 bases at J, with 4 bases in the middle. In germline, CDR1 is SGHAT, CDR2 FQDESV (reference sequence). In DNA form, the CDR3 reads TGTGCCAGCAGCTTCGTCAATTCACCCCTCCACTTT. It codes for CASSFVNSPLHF. Full variable domain (outside the CDR3, taken from reference TRBV11-1 and TRBJ1-6): EAEVAQSPRYKITEKSQAVAFWCDPISGHATLYWYRQILGQGPELLVQFQDESVVDDSQLPKDRFSAERLKGVDSTLKIQPAELGDSAMYLCASSFVNSPLHFGNGTRLTVT.

The chain employs TRBV27 and TRBJ1-5; 7 bases are shared with TRBD1. CDR3 length equals 15 residues. Germline CDR1 MNHEY, CDR2 SMNVEV (reference sequence). J was trimmed by 3 bases and V by 5 bases; bases with no gene match: 7. The CDR3 DNA follows: TGTGCCAGCAGTCTAAGACAGGGCTTCAATCAGCCCCAGCATTTT. It specifies CASSLRQGFNQPQHF.

J is TRBJ2-7 and V is TRBV5-1; the match to TRBD2 covers 15 bases. This CDR3 contains 18 residues. J was trimmed by 3 bases and V by 4 bases; bases with no gene match: 11. Germline V gives CDR1 SGHRS, CDR2 YFSETQ. The CDR3 DNA sequence: TGCGCCAGCAGCGGGGGACTAGCGGGAGGAAGCAGAGGCTACGAGCAGTACTTC. As protein: CASSGGLAGGSRGYEQYF.

V is TRBV10-3 and J is TRBJ1-2; 9 positions match TRBD1. The CDR3 contains 15 residues. Trimming removed 4 bases from V and 4 bases from J; junction bases left unmatched: 7. Per the germline V gene, CDR1 is ENHRY and CDR2 is SYGVKD. The CDR3 bases are TGTGCCATCAGTGGTACAGGGGGCGCTGGCTATGGCTACACCTTC. Translated, it gives CAISGTGGAGYGYTF.

V usage is TRBV19 and J usage is TRBJ1-2, with TRBD1 identical over 10 bases. The V segment lost 5 bases and the J segment 6 bases; nucleotides outside the gene matches: 9. The CDR3 sequence is 15 residues long. Germline-derived CDR1 and CDR2 are LNHDA and SQIVND (reference sequence). The CDR3 nucleotides are TGTGCCAGTAGTCCCCGGACAGGGGGAAACGATGGCTACACCTTC. It is translated as CASSPRTGGNDGYTF.

The V call is TRBV4-1, the J call TRBJ1-2; D remains unclear. The V end was cut by 4 bases, the J end by 4 bases, with 7 bases between. This CDR3 contains 12 residues. In germline, CDR1 is MGHRA, CDR2 YSYEKL. This chain's CDR3 is CASSPPGYGYTF. Here the CDR3 DNA reads TGCGCCAGCAGCCCCCCGGGCTATGGCTACACCTTC.

V usage is TRBV7-6 and J usage is TRBJ1-4, with TRBD1 matching 8 bases. The CDR3 is made up of 14 amino acids. The V and J ends lost 5 bases and 8 bases, in that order; junction bases with no gene match: 7. The germline CDR1 and CDR2 sequences are SGHVS and FNYEAQ. CDR3 sequence: CASSPTGVEEKLFF. In DNA, the CDR3 is TGTGCCAGCAGCCCGACAGGGGTGGAAGAAAAACTGTTTTTT.

The chain employs TRBV19 and TRBJ2-5; D perhaps matches TRBD1 (5 bases). V lost 1 base, J lost 1 base, and 10 bases lay in between. CDR1 is LNHDA and CDR2 is SQIVND in the germline V gene (reference sequence). This CDR3 has 15 amino acids. DNA for the CDR3: TGTGCCAGTAGTATAGTCCGACAGACCCAAGAGACCCAGTACTTC. It translates to CASSIVRQTQETQYF.

The chain recombines TRBV18 with TRBJ1-2; D is possibly TRBD1 (5 bases). Trimming left V 1 base short and J 3 bases short, with 15 bases between. The germline gives CDR1 KGHSH, CDR2 LQKENI. CDR3 length: 16 residues. The CDR3 DNA reads as TGTGCCAGCTCACCACTGCCGGGTAGGGGCTACTATGGCTACACCTTC. Its protein is CASSPLPGRGYYGYTF.

The sample holds a few counts of this clone. The chain is built from TRBV11-3 and TRBJ1-2; 11 bases align to TRBD1. There are 14 residues in the CDR3. CDR1 is SGHNT, CDR2 YENEEA, per germline. Losses at the gene ends were 4 bases for V and 3 bases for J; bases not matched to a gene: 1. For the CDR3, the DNA is TGTGCCAGCAGCTCGGGACAGGGGGACTATGGCTACACCTTC. It encodes CASSSGQGDYGYTF.

The J gene is TRBJ1-5, the V gene TRBV5-1; D remains unclear. Germline assignment: CDR1 SGHRS and CDR2 YFSETQ. This CDR3 comprises 15 residues. V lost 0 bases to trimming and J lost 4 bases, with 11 bases between them. CDR3 amino acids: CASSLDGSTNQPQHF. The CDR3 DNA follows: TGCGCCAGCAGCTTGGATGGTTCGACAAATCAGCCCCAGCATTTT.

This clone came up once. The same CDR3 also results from other DNA sequences found in this sample. V gene TRBV19 combines with J gene TRBJ2-3; 12 bases agree with TRBD2. Trimming cost V 5 bases and J 4 bases; bases outside gene matches: 7. The CDR3 is 16 amino acids. Germline V gene sequence: CDR1 LNHDA, CDR2 SQIVND (reference sequence). CDR3 region: CASSRLAGGLADTQYF. As DNA, the CDR3 is TGTGCCAGTAGTCGCCTAGCGGGGGGGCTAGCAGATACGCAGTATTTT.

The genes are TRBV5-6 and TRBJ2-7, with 7 bases identical to TRBD1. Germline CDR1 and CDR2: SGHDT and YYEEEE. V dropped 4 bases and J dropped 7; count of bases not matched to a gene: 11. CDR3 length: 14 amino acids. The CDR3 loop reads CASSPDRRVGEQYF. The CDR3 bases are TGTGCCAGCAGCCCGGACAGGCGGGTTGGGGAGCAGTACTTC.

This chain joins TRBV6-1 and TRBJ2-7; TRBD1 aligns across 8 bases. J was trimmed by 2 bases and V by 7 bases; bases with no gene match: 10. CDR3 length: 15 residues. CDR1 is MNHNS and CDR2 is SASEGT in the germline V gene. The CDR3 nucleotides read TGTGCCAGCACCCCCCAGGGGGCACTCGCCTACGAGCAGTACTTC. It is translated as CASTPQGALAYEQYF.

The J gene is TRBJ1-5, the V gene TRBV7-2; D call uncertain. This CDR3 comprises 14 residues. Germline CDR1 reads SGHTA; CDR2 reads FQGNSA. Trimming took 2 bases from V and 2 from J, leaving 7 bases between them. DNA of the CDR3: TGTGCCAGCAGCTTATCCGGGGGCAATCAGCCCCAGCATTTT. Translation: CASSLSGGNQPQHF.

The CDR3 DNA follows: TGTGCCACCAGCAGAGATAAGGGGGAAAACACTGAAGCTTTCTTT. Translated: CATSRDKGENTEAFF. The chain uses TRBV15 and TRBJ1-1; possibly TRBD1 for D (6 bases). The CDR3 has 15 amino acids. Trimming removed 0 bases from V and 2 bases from J, with 10 bases in between. Germline V gene sequence: CDR1 LNHNV, CDR2 YYDKDF (reference sequence). The full variable domain, its missing parts supplied by reference TRBV15 and TRBJ1-1, is DAMVIQNPRYQVTQFGKPVTLSCSQTLNHNVMYWYQQKSSQAPKLLFHYYDKDFNNEADTPDNFQSRRPNTSFCFLDIRSPGLGDTAMYLCATSRDKGENTEAFFGQGTRLTVV.